A single sample is the source of the 24 T cell receptor beta chains below, sequenced in a study of PD-1 blockade in classical Hodgkin lymphoma (dated by TCRdb to about 2020). Receptors were amplified or captured by the immunoSEQ multiplex PCR assay. TCRdb obtained this table from immuneACCESS and retained in-frame rearrangements with V and J assigned. These tables miss some clones; where compared with another copy, unresolved V genes account for less than half of the shortfall, and the remainder is unexplained. The sample table records about 85,000 clones; roughly 91% of these occur just once. The ten most abundant clones make up less than 3% of the sample. This specimen's time point label, interpreted: cycle 2 day 1 (C2D1) of nivolumab. Relapse after autologous stem cell transplantation had occurred in all trial patients, and cohorts A, B and C were distinguished by prior brentuximab vedotin exposure.

Specimen: peripheral blood mononuclear cells (PBMCs), collected before the second cycle of nivolumab. The receptors were gathered from a human donor with classical Hodgkin lymphoma.

This chain connects TRBV19 to TRBJ2-2; D is undetermined. This CDR3 has 12 residues. Trimming left V 10 bases short and J 7 bases short, with 13 bases between. CDR1 and CDR2 (germline): LNHDA, SQIVND (reference sequence). CDR3 coding DNA: TGTGCCACTATGGGCTTGGTCGGGGAGCTGTTTTTT. It specifies CATMGLVGELFF.

The chain carries TRBV5-4 and TRBJ1-5; the D is unclear. The germline V gene has CDR1 SGHNT and CDR2 YYREEE (reference sequence). The germline V and J ends were trimmed by 0 bases and 3 bases, with 10 bases remaining between them. This CDR3 comprises 15 residues. DNA of the CDR3: TGTGCCAGCAGCTTGGAGCCTGGGGTCAATCAGCCCCAGCATTTT. Translating gives CASSLEPGVNQPQHF.

The chain joins TRBV5-4 to TRBJ2-7; no clear D gene. Trimming took off 0 bases at V and 1 base at J, with 5 bases between the two ends. Per the germline V gene, CDR1 is SGHNT and CDR2 is YYREEE (reference sequence). The CDR3 contains 13 residues. This CDR3 reads CASSLVQSYEQYF. Written as DNA, the CDR3 is TGTGCCAGCAGCTTGGTTCAGTCCTACGAGCAGTACTTC.

The rearrangement links TRBV28 to TRBJ2-1; 10 bases are a match to TRBD1. Germline V gene data show CDR1 as MDHEN and CDR2 as SYDVKM. V trimming: 5 bases; J trimming: 0 bases; junction bases outside the gene matches: 7. This CDR3 is 17 amino acids long. The CDR3 sequence: CASSPLTGGASYNEQFF. CDR3 in DNA: TGTGCCAGCAGTCCCTTGACAGGGGGCGCCTCCTACAATGAGCAGTTCTTC.

The V gene is TRBV28, the J gene TRBJ2-5; a possible D gene is TRBD2 (5 bases). CDR1 is MDHEN and CDR2 is SYDVKM in the germline V gene. The CDR3 has 15 residues. Trimming left V 3 bases short and J 7 bases short, with 18 bases between. The CDR3 spells CASSFFPPYSGTQYF. CDR3 nucleotides: TGTGCCAGCAGTTTCTTCCCTCCCTACAGCGGGACCCAGTACTTC.

The chain employs TRBV13 and TRBJ2-1; possibly TRBD2 for D (6 bases). Germline-derived CDR1 and CDR2 are PRHDT and FYEKMQ (reference sequence). The V and J ends lost 2 bases and 7 bases respectively, with 18 bases between them. The CDR3 runs 16 residues. CDR3 loop: CASSLKLGVGGNEQFF. In nucleotides, the CDR3 is TGTGCCAGCAGCTTAAAGTTAGGGGTGGGAGGTAATGAGCAGTTCTTC.

The rearrangement joins TRBV28 to TRBJ1-4; D might be TRBD1 (5 bases). Deletions cut 5 bases from V and 10 bases from J, with 20 bases between. Germline CDR1 is MDHEN and CDR2 is SYDVKM. The CDR3 length is 15 residues. The DNA for the CDR3 is TGTGCCAGCAGTCCCAAGGGCCTCTCCAGGGTAAAACTGTTTTTT. Its translation is CASSPKGLSRVKLFF.

The chain has TRBV28 and TRBJ1-3, with TRBD1 as a possible D gene (5 bases). CDR3 length equals 16 residues. V lost 4 bases, J lost 0 bases, and 13 bases lay in between. Germline-derived CDR1 and CDR2 are MDHEN and SYDVKM. Written as DNA, the CDR3 is TGTGCCAGCAGTTATGTTGGGACCCTCTCTGGAAACACCATATATTTT. Its protein product is CASSYVGTLSGNTIYF. Looking up the rest from reference TRBV28 and TRBJ1-3 gives the full variable domain: DVKVTQSSRYLVKRTGEKVFLECVQDMDHENMFWYRQDPGLGLRLIYFSYDVKMKEKGDIPEGYSVSREKKERFSLILESASTNQTSMYLCASSYVGTLSGNTIYFGEGSWLTVV.

The gene calls are TRBV6-5 and TRBJ2-6; D remains ambiguous. This CDR3 comprises 13 residues. The germline V gene has CDR1 MNHEY and CDR2 SVGAGI. V dropped 5 bases and J dropped 2 bases, with 4 bases sitting between them. The CDR3, as DNA: TGTGCCAGCAGTCCCCCTGGGGCCAACGTCCTGACTTTC. It encodes CASSPPGANVLTF.

The rearrangement uses TRBV6-5 and TRBJ2-7, with D uncertain. Germline V gives CDR1 MNHEY, CDR2 SVGAGI. The ends were cut back, 5 bases at V and 6 bases at J, with 8 bases in the middle. This CDR3 region has 11 residues. The CDR3 region has the DNA TGTGCCAGCAGTATTGGGATCGAGCAGTACTTC. Amino acid sequence: CASSIGIEQYF.

This clone was observed a single time. V gene TRBV7-9 combines with J gene TRBJ1-5; 8 bases match TRBD1. V trimming: 3 bases; J trimming: 4 bases; junction bases outside the gene matches: 2. This CDR3 comprises 14 residues. CDR1 SEHNR and CDR2 FQNEAQ come from the germline V gene (reference sequence). The CDR3 protein is CASSFTGGNQPQHF. In DNA, the CDR3 is TGTGCCAGCAGCTTCACAGGGGGGAATCAGCCCCAGCATTTT.

V and J are TRBV28 and TRBJ2-2; TRBD1 matches 9 bases. Trimming at V came to 3 bases and at J to 6 bases, leaving 8 bases not matched to a gene. Germline V gene sequence: CDR1 MDHEN, CDR2 SYDVKM. This CDR3 spans 16 amino acids. For the CDR3, the DNA is TGTGCCAGCAGTTTTCTCGAGACAGGGGGTGCCGGGGAGCTGTTTTTT. Translating gives CASSFLETGGAGELFF.

The chain has TRBV30 and TRBJ2-1; D uncertain. Germline CDR1 is GTSNPN and CDR2 is SVGIG (reference sequence). The V gene lost 5 bases and the J gene lost 4 bases, with 12 bases spanning the gap. The CDR3 sequence is 13 residues long. For the CDR3, the DNA is TGTGCCTGGGTTCCCTCTCTATACAATGAGCAGTTCTTC. It yields the protein CAWVPSLYNEQFF. Filled out from reference TRBV30 and TRBJ2-1, the complete variable domain reads SQTIHQWPATLVQPVGSPLSLECTVEGTSNPNLYWYRQAAGRGLQLLFYSVGIGQISSEVPQNLSASRPQDRQFILSSKKLLLSDSGFYLCAWVPSLYNEQFFGPGTRLTVL.

With respect to this clone: Other DNA sequences in this sample translate to the same CDR3. This rearrangement joins TRBV11-2 to TRBJ1-1; D gene unclear. This CDR3 region has 11 residues. V gave up 5 bases and J gave up 2 bases, with 3 bases separating them. CDR1 is SGHAT, CDR2 FQNNGV, per germline. The CDR3 here is CASSPNTEAFF. The CDR3 DNA follows: TGTGCCAGCAGCCCAAACACTGAAGCTTTCTTT.

The chain combines TRBV7-2 with TRBJ2-2, with D perhaps given as TRBD1 or TRBD2 (5 bases each). Trimming removed 5 bases at V and 6 bases at J, with 19 bases between. This CDR3 region has 16 residues. Germline V gene data show CDR1 as SGHTA and CDR2 as FQGNSA. CDR3 sequence reads: CASSPNGALVPGELFF. DNA for the CDR3: TGTGCCAGCAGCCCGAACGGGGCGCTTGTTCCCGGGGAGCTGTTTTTT.

The chain couples TRBV7-3 to TRBJ2-2, with a weak D call TRBD2 (6 bases). The CDR3 extends over 16 amino acids. Germline assignment: CDR1 SGHTA and CDR2 FQGTGA. Trimming pared 5 bases from V and 4 bases from J, leaving 17 bases between. In DNA form, the CDR3 reads TGTGCCAGCAGCCTCCCGAGGAGGGGAATCACCGGGGAGCTGTTTTTT. Its protein product is CASSLPRRGITGELFF.

J is TRBJ2-7 and V is TRBV6-1; no firm D call. The ends were cut back, 1 base at V and 3 bases at J, with 4 bases in the middle. This CDR3 contains 12 residues. The germline CDR1 and CDR2 sequences are MNHNS and SASEGT. The CDR3 spells CASSEVFYEQYF. CDR3 in DNA: TGTGCCAGCAGTGAAGTTTTCTACGAGCAGTACTTC.

This chain links TRBV5-5 with TRBJ2-7; D remains unclear. The germline V gene encodes CDR1 SGHKS and CDR2 YYEKEE (reference sequence). The CDR3 extends over 15 amino acids. V was cut by 0 bases and J by 0 bases, with 10 bases left in between. The CDR3 region is CASSLEESRSYEQYF. CDR3 in DNA: TGTGCCAGCAGCTTGGAAGAGTCCCGCTCCTACGAGCAGTACTTC.

The chain links TRBV30 to TRBJ2-3; D might be TRBD2 (6 bases). Germline V gene sequence: CDR1 GTSNPN, CDR2 SVGIG (reference sequence). The V end was cut by 4 bases, the J end by 2 bases, with 16 bases between. This CDR3 comprises 15 residues. CDR3 DNA: TGTGCCTGGACCCGCGGGGAGGATATCACAGATACGCAGTATTTT. It codes for CAWTRGEDITDTQYF.

The chain couples TRBV6-1 to TRBJ1-3, with D possibly matching TRBD1 (6 bases). Germline V lookup: CDR1 MNHNS, CDR2 SASEGT. CDR3 size: 14 residues. The V gene lost 6 bases and the J gene lost 8 bases, with 17 bases spanning the gap. CDR3 sequence reads: CASRSPTGSDTIYF. The CDR3 DNA is TGTGCCAGCAGGAGTCCGACAGGATCGGACACCATATATTTT.

The chain has TRBV25-1 and TRBJ1-5; TRBD1 is a possible D gene (6 bases). V was cut by 3 bases and J by 2 bases, with 11 bases left in between. CDR3 length equals 15 residues. Germline CDR1 is MGHDK and CDR2 is SYGVNS. Here the CDR3 DNA reads TGTGCCAGCAGTGATCCCAGGGGAGGCAATCAGCCCCAGCATTTT. Protein: CASSDPRGGNQPQHF.

The chain couples TRBV29-1 to TRBJ1-1; the D is unclear. Germline CDR1 is SQVTM and CDR2 is ANQGSEA. The CDR3 is 9 residues long. Trimming cost V 4 bases and J 7 bases, with 4 bases left between them. The CDR3 region is CSVGFEAFF. The CDR3 DNA reads as TGCAGCGTTGGCTTTGAAGCTTTCTTT.

This chain joins TRBV18 and TRBJ1-2, with D unresolved. Trimming cost V 2 bases and J 1 base, with 11 bases left between them. CDR1 and CDR2 from the germline V gene are KGHSH and LQKENI. This CDR3 has 15 amino acids. CDR3 sequence (DNA): TGTGCCAGCTCACCAGCTGATGCGGTTAACTATGGCTACACCTTC. It translates to CASSPADAVNYGYTF.

The J gene is TRBJ2-7, the V gene TRBV7-3; D remains unclear. CDR3 size: 14 residues. Trimming cost V 4 bases and J 4 bases, with 14 bases left between them. CDR1 and CDR2 from the germline V gene are SGHTA and FQGTGA. CDR3 residues: CASSSTVGRYEQYF. The CDR3 DNA reads as TGTGCCAGCAGCTCCACCGTTGGACGATACGAGCAGTACTTC.